This TCR beta chain stems from a study of blood T cell repertoires in COVID-19. Overall study: Donors in the United States, Italy and Spain gave samples during acute or convalescent COVID-19. Sources were T cells, B-cell-depleted T cells, or PBMCs; the material itself was cDNA or gDNA.

Authors' processing steps: For nucleated cells, counts were estimated from reference gene primer amplification. Method: immunoSEQ multiplex PCR; TCRdb's copy keeps in-frame clones and lacks some. V, J and clone size are taken as reported in that table, and D and trimming were inferred from the DNA itself. The sample yields fewer than 120,000 clones, around 89% seen once. Trimming removed 4 bases from V and 3 bases from J, with 7 bases in between. The CDR3 has 13 residues. Germline CDR1 and CDR2: LNHNV and YYDKDF (reference sequence). The sequence derives from a woman between 50 and 59 years old with acute or convalescent COVID-19. This chain connects TRBV15 to TRBJ2-1, with a possible D match to TRBD1 (5 bases). The source material was peripheral blood. The CDR3 nucleotides read TGTGCCACCAGCATTCAGGGCTACAATGAGCAGTTCTTC. This gives the protein CATSIQGYNEQFF.